The 12 T cell receptor beta chains in this list originate from one sample, sequenced in a study of cytomegalovirus exposure and HLA in healthy donors. Primers: 60 Vbeta forward and 13 Jbeta reverse. Data came from immunoSEQ multiplex PCR; TCRdb stores just in-frame clones and leaves some out. Here the sample table reports approximately 100,000 clones. Input material: PBMCs. The receptors shown here come from a man aged 45-65 years in good health and CMV-seronegative.

The chain combines TRBV5-4 with TRBJ2-5, with D perhaps TRBD1 (5 bases). V lost 0 bases and J lost 5, with 5 bases in between. This CDR3 contains 12 residues. Germline assignment: CDR1 SGHNT and CDR2 YYREEE (reference sequence). The CDR3 nucleotides are TGTGCCAGCAGCTTGGACAGGGAGACCCAGTACTTC. Its translation is CASSLDRETQYF.

V gene TRBV5-1 combines with J gene TRBJ2-7; a weak D match, TRBD2 (6 bases). Germline-derived CDR1 and CDR2 are SGHRS and YFSETQ. The CDR3 runs to 13 residues. The V gene lost 4 bases and the J gene lost 6 bases, with 14 bases spanning the gap. CDR3 DNA sequence: TGCGCCAGCAGCCGGGACTTTCTGGGCGAGCAGTACTTC. The encoded protein is CASSRDFLGEQYF.

This chain connects TRBV27 to TRBJ1-5; the match to TRBD1 covers 8 bases. The CDR3 is 14 residues long. The germline V gene has CDR1 MNHEY and CDR2 SMNVEV (reference sequence). With V trimmed by 7 bases and J by 6 bases, 8 bases remained unmatched. The CDR3: CASTPTGAAQPQHF. CDR3 nucleotide sequence: TGTGCCAGCACTCCGACAGGGGCTGCTCAGCCCCAGCATTTT.

The chain employs TRBV7-9 and TRBJ2-7, with a possible D match to TRBD2 (7 bases). Germline lookup yields CDR1 SEHNR and CDR2 FQNEAQ (reference sequence). The CDR3 is 11 residues long. V gave up 6 bases and J gave up 7 bases, with 10 bases separating them. The CDR3 protein is CASRGGREQYF. The CDR3 bases are TGTGCCAGCAGGGGGGGGCGGGAGCAGTACTTC. The variable domain in full, completed from reference TRBV7-9 and TRBJ2-7, reads DTGVSQNPRHKITKRGQNVTFRCDPISEHNRLYWYRQTLGQGPEFLTYFQNEAQLEKSRLLSDRFSAERPKGSFSTLEIQRTEQGDSAMYLCASRGGREQYFGPGTRLTVT.

CDR3 in DNA: TGTGCCAGCTCACCAACGGGAGCCTACGAGCAGTACTTC. Protein: CASSPTGAYEQYF. The chain carries TRBV18 and TRBJ2-7; D is perhaps TRBD2 (6 bases). Trimming cost V 2 bases and J 2 bases, with 7 bases left between them. CDR3 length: 13 residues. Germline CDR1 reads KGHSH; CDR2 reads LQKENI.

CDR3 nucleotide sequence: TGTGCCAGCAGCTACACTTTCCCCGGGGTGCGACCCTACGAGCAGTACTTC. Amino acids: CASSYTFPGVRPYEQYF. This chain connects TRBV5-8 to TRBJ2-7, with D tentatively TRBD2 (5 bases). The CDR3 contains 17 residues. From germline, CDR1 is SGHTS and CDR2 YDEGEE. Deletions cut 3 bases from V and 2 bases from J, with 21 bases between.

The chain joins TRBV6-5 to TRBJ2-7; the match to TRBD1 covers 8 bases. The germline CDR1 and CDR2 sequences are MNHEY and SVGAGI. The CDR3 is 14 residues long. Losses at the gene ends were 3 bases for V and 6 bases for J; bases not matched to a gene: 7. The CDR3 spells CASSYRGTGGEQYF. The CDR3 DNA reads as TGTGCCAGCAGTTATCGGGGGACAGGAGGCGAGCAGTACTTC.

The rearrangement joins TRBV6-5 to TRBJ1-1; 10 nucleotides agree with TRBD1. Trimming took 2 bases from V and 11 from J; bases not matched to a gene: 8. Germline values: CDR1 MNHEY, CDR2 SVGAGI. This CDR3 is built from 14 residues. CDR3 nucleotide sequence: TGTGCCAGCAGTTACGTCTTGACAGGGGGCGACGCTTTCTTT. Amino acids: CASSYVLTGGDAFF.

This chain uses TRBV10-1 with TRBJ1-1; D not resolved. V lost 3 bases, J lost 7 bases, and 12 bases lay in between. CDR1 WNHNN and CDR2 SYGVQD come from the germline V gene (reference sequence). CDR3 length equals 13 residues. The CDR3 is CASSDSGAGEAFF. In nucleotides, the CDR3 is TGCGCCAGCAGTGATTCGGGTGCCGGTGAAGCTTTCTTT.

The CDR3 is CASSLDDRGRYGIQYF. The CDR3 DNA reads as TGTGCCAGCAGCTTAGACGACAGGGGGCGCTATGGCATTCAGTACTTC. The V gene is TRBV11-2, the J gene TRBJ2-4; TRBD1 matches 10 bases. After removal of 0 bases from V and 9 bases from J, the junction contained 8 bases not matched to a gene. This CDR3 is built from 16 residues. Germline assignment: CDR1 SGHAT and CDR2 FQNNGV. The full variable domain, with the rest looked up from reference TRBV11-2 and TRBJ2-4, is EAGVAQSPRYKIIEKRQSVAFWCNPISGHATLYWYQQILGQGPKLLIQFQNNGVVDDSQLPKDRFSAERLKGVDSTLKIQPAKLEDSAVYLCASSLDDRGRYGIQYFGAGTRLSVL.

The chain couples TRBV27 to TRBJ1-1; 8 bases agree with TRBD1. The CDR3 contains 13 residues. The V gene end was trimmed by 6 bases and the J gene end by 9 bases; junction bases not matched to a gene: 9. Germline lookup yields CDR1 MNHEY and CDR2 SMNVEV (reference sequence). The CDR3 nucleotides are TGTGCCAGCAGCCCTAGACAGGGGTTGAAAGCTTTCTTT. It is translated as CASSPRQGLKAFF.

V and J are TRBV2 and TRBJ2-5, with D maybe TRBD1 (6 bases). CDR1 and CDR2 from the germline V gene are SNHLY and FYNNEI. The CDR3 spans 13 residues. V shed 7 bases and J shed 4 bases, with 13 bases lying between them. CDR3 sequence reads: CASTHWDTETQYF. CDR3 in DNA: TGTGCCAGCACTCATTGGGACACAGAGACCCAGTACTTC.